A single T cell receptor (beta chain) is shown here with its context. This sample was included in a study of cytomegalovirus exposure and HLA in healthy donors. PCR involved 60 Vbeta and 13 Jbeta primers. Profiled with immunoSEQ multiplex PCR; TCRdb holds only in-frame clones, not every one. Of approximately 150,000 clones listed, roughly 89% are singletons. The CDR3 contains 13 residues. Germline assignment: CDR1 SQVTM and CDR2 ANQGSEA. The clonotype was recovered from a woman in her thirties in good health and CMV-seronegative. The sample consisted of PBMCs. This chain joins TRBV29-1 and TRBJ2-5; TRBD1 agrees at 8 bases. The better agreement between TRBJ2-7 and the DNA end casts doubt on the J call. CDR3 nucleotides: TGCAGCGTTCAAACGGGGACAGGCTACGAGCAGTACTTC. As protein: CSVQTGTGYEQYF.